What follows are 27 T cell receptor beta chains derived from one specimen sequenced in a study of sequential checkpoint blockade in melanoma. Treatment indicated: randomized to nivolumab then ipilimumab (arm A) or the reverse (arm B). Assay: immunoSEQ multiplex PCR; the TCRdb copy retains only in-frame clones and omits some. The sample lists under 6,500 clones, 87% occurring once. Material: CD8+ T cells sorted from blood (inferred from file names), obtained from a patient given nivolumab and ipilimumab in sequence. The source of these receptors is a human donor with melanoma.

The gene calls are TRBV14 and TRBJ2-3; TRBD1 agrees at 7 bases. The V segment lost 1 base and the J segment 0 bases; nucleotides outside the gene matches: 1. The CDR3 length is 15 residues. CDR1 and CDR2 from the germline V gene are SGHDN and FVKESK. The CDR3 DNA sequence: TGTGCCAGCAGCCAAGGGGACAGAAGCACAGATACGCAGTATTTT. This encodes CASSQGDRSTDTQYF.

The J gene is TRBJ2-7, the V gene TRBV5-6; 7 bases match TRBD2. V trimming: 0 bases; J trimming: 4 bases; junction bases outside the gene matches: 1. CDR1 and CDR2 from the germline V gene are SGHDT and YYEEEE. This CDR3 contains 13 residues. CDR3 nucleotide sequence: TGTGCCAGCAGCTTGGCTAGCGGTTACGAGCAGTACTTC. Residues: CASSLASGYEQYF.

V and J are TRBV2 and TRBJ2-7, with D possibly matching TRBD2 (5 bases). Trimming stripped 3 bases from V and 6 bases from J, with 12 bases between. Germline-derived CDR1 and CDR2 are SNHLY and FYNNEI. There are 13 residues in the CDR3. The CDR3 loop reads CASSDYSAVEQYF. CDR3 DNA sequence: TGTGCCAGCAGTGATTATTCAGCGGTCGAGCAGTACTTC.

The genes are TRBV7-2 and TRBJ2-4; 11 positions match TRBD2. Per germline, CDR1 SGHTA and CDR2 FQGNSA. CDR3 length equals 19 residues. The V segment lost 0 bases and the J segment 3 bases; nucleotides outside the gene matches: 10. Here the CDR3 reads CASSLALNPGLAVKNIQYF. CDR3 coding DNA: TGTGCCAGCAGCTTAGCGCTAAACCCGGGACTAGCGGTCAAAAACATTCAGTACTTC.

J is TRBJ1-1 and V is TRBV28; D gene ambiguous. Trimming cost V 7 bases and J 7 bases, with 13 bases left between them. Germline V gene sequence: CDR1 MDHEN, CDR2 SYDVKM. The CDR3 has 12 residues. CDR3: CASTLTHNEAFF. Here the CDR3 DNA reads TGTGCCAGCACCCTTACCCACAATGAAGCTTTCTTT.

Notes on this clone: This sample includes further DNA sequences coding for the same CDR3. The genes are TRBV6-1 and TRBJ1-2, with 10 bases lining up with TRBD1. V trimming: 4 bases; J trimming: 4 bases; junction bases outside the gene matches: 3. From germline, CDR1 is MNHNS and CDR2 SASEGT. The CDR3 totals 14 residues. CDR3 sequence: CASSAGQGGYGYTF. The CDR3, as DNA: TGTGCCAGCAGTGCCGGACAGGGGGGCTATGGCTACACCTTC.

The V and J genes are TRBV28 and TRBJ2-3; 9 bases agree with TRBD2. Germline CDR1 reads MDHEN; CDR2 reads SYDVKM. The V gene end was trimmed by 5 bases and the J gene end by 4 bases; junction bases not matched to a gene: 7. CDR3 length equals 15 residues. DNA of the CDR3: TGTGCCAGCAGTCCGGGGACTAGCCGGGCAGATACGCAGTATTTT. It translates to CASSPGTSRADTQYF.

This clone has a handful of counts. The V call is TRBV27, the J call TRBJ1-1; the D is unclear. V lost 5 bases and J 8 bases, leaving 21 bases between the germline ends. This CDR3 has 15 amino acids. Germline loops: CDR1 MNHEY, CDR2 SMNVEV (reference sequence). In nucleotides, the CDR3 is TGTGCCAGCAGTATCTCTCCGGGATTGGCGATGGAAGCTTTCTTT. This translates into CASSISPGLAMEAFF.

The rearrangement joins TRBV7-8 to TRBJ2-7; no clear D. CDR3 length equals 14 residues. CDR1 and CDR2 (germline): SGHVS, FQNEAQ. Trimming left V 7 bases short and J 2 bases short, with 15 bases between. The CDR3 here is CASKPPASPYEQYF. The CDR3 DNA follows: TGTGCCAGCAAACCCCCTGCCAGTCCCTACGAGCAGTACTTC.

The chain carries TRBV2 and TRBJ2-3; 11 nucleotides line up with TRBD2. This CDR3 region has 16 residues. With V trimmed by 1 base and J by 2 bases, 2 bases remained unmatched. CDR1 is SNHLY, CDR2 FYNNEI, per germline. CDR3 bases: TGTGCCAGCAGTGAAGGACTAGCGGGGTCCACAGATACGCAGTATTTT. Its protein product is CASSEGLAGSTDTQYF.

This sequence joins TRBV27 and TRBJ2-5, with TRBD2 as a possible D gene (5 bases). The length of the CDR3 is 13 residues. Germline CDR1 is MNHEY and CDR2 is SMNVEV (reference sequence). Between the trimmed V and J ends, which lost 2 bases and 3 bases, there was a span of 7 bases. The CDR3 loop is CASSLIGEETQYF. The CDR3 nucleotides are TGTGCCAGCAGTTTAATCGGGGAAGAGACCCAGTACTTC.

This chain links TRBV7-9 with TRBJ2-1; TRBD2 matches 7 bases. The CDR3 is made up of 13 amino acids. After removal of 3 bases from V and 12 bases from J, the junction contained 8 bases not matched to a gene. The germline V gene encodes CDR1 SEHNR and CDR2 FQNEAQ (reference sequence). CDR3 in amino acids: CASSLGGSSWQFF. The CDR3 DNA sequence: TGTGCCAGCAGCTTGGGGGGGAGCAGTTGGCAGTTCTTC.

J is TRBJ2-7 and V is TRBV5-4; 7 bases align to TRBD1. The CDR3 covers 12 residues. After removal of 3 bases from V and 6 bases from J, the junction contained 3 bases not matched to a gene. Per germline, CDR1 SGHNT and CDR2 YYREEE (reference sequence). The CDR3 DNA sequence: TGTGCCAGCAGCTCGGGACAGACCGAGCAGTACTTC. Its translation is CASSSGQTEQYF.

The V gene is TRBV7-3, the J gene TRBJ1-1, with 8 bases aligning to TRBD1. The germline CDR1 and CDR2 sequences are SGHTA and FQGTGA. V lost 0 bases and J lost 1; bases outside the gene matches: 13. CDR3 length: 19 amino acids. Here the CDR3 DNA reads TGTGCCAGCAGCTTAACGGGGGCAGGGGGCGGAATGGGGAACACTGAAGCTTTCTTT. This codes for CASSLTGAGGGMGNTEAFF.

The J gene is TRBJ2-2, the V gene TRBV6-6; D not certain. Trimming removed 6 bases at V and 5 bases at J, with 4 bases between. From germline, CDR1 is MNHNY and CDR2 SVGAGI (reference sequence). CDR3 length: 11 amino acids. The CDR3 sequence: CASSSTGELFF. The CDR3 nucleotides are TGTGCCAGCAGCAGTACCGGGGAGCTGTTTTTT.

As for this clone: The germline gene is not matched at one end of the junction; a read error may be the cause. This chain links TRBV28 with TRBJ2-7; unclear D gene. The CDR3 contains 15 residues. Per the germline V gene, CDR1 is MDHEN and CDR2 is SYDVKM. CDR3 sequence: CASSYLTDGPEKPNF. CDR3 in DNA: TGTGCCAGCAGTTACCTAACAGATGGCCCCGAGAAGCCGAACTTC.

The chain recombines TRBV13 with TRBJ1-1; D is undetermined. Per germline, CDR1 PRHDT and CDR2 FYEKMQ (reference sequence). The CDR3 length is 16 residues. Trimming left V 0 bases short and J 1 base short, with 12 bases between. The CDR3 region has the DNA TGTGCCAGCAGCTTAGGCCGGTCAGGATCGAACACTGAAGCTTTCTTT. Translation: CASSLGRSGSNTEAFF.

The chain carries TRBV28 and TRBJ2-7, with D perhaps matching TRBD1 (6 bases). There are 12 residues in the CDR3. Germline values: CDR1 MDHEN, CDR2 SYDVKM. V was clipped by 3 bases and J by 7 bases, with 10 bases between them. The CDR3 reads CASSFEGVEQYF. DNA for the CDR3: TGTGCCAGCAGTTTTGAGGGGGTGGAGCAGTACTTC. Using reference TRBV28 and TRBJ2-7 for the parts outside the CDR3, the full variable domain is DVKVTQSSRYLVKRTGEKVFLECVQDMDHENMFWYRQDPGLGLRLIYFSYDVKMKEKGDIPEGYSVSREKKERFSLILESASTNQTSMYLCASSFEGVEQYFGPGTRLTVT.

This sequence joins TRBV6-5 and TRBJ2-7; D is possibly TRBD1 (6 bases). Trimming stripped 4 bases from V and 6 bases from J, with 13 bases between. There are 13 residues in the CDR3. CDR1 and CDR2 from the germline V gene are MNHEY and SVGAGI. The CDR3 sequence is CASSSGQRAEQYF. The CDR3 DNA sequence: TGTGCCAGCAGTTCCGGACAGCGTGCCGAGCAGTACTTC.

The chain couples TRBV7-9 to TRBJ2-1; 13 bases agree with TRBD2. J lost 2 bases, V lost 4 bases, and 5 bases had no gene match. The CDR3 contains 17 residues. In germline, CDR1 is SEHNR, CDR2 FQNEAQ (reference sequence). The CDR3 bases are TGTGCCAGCAGCTCAGGACTAGCGGGAGTCCCCTACAATGAGCAGTTCTTC. This encodes CASSSGLAGVPYNEQFF.

The CDR3 nucleotides read TGTGCCAGCAGCGCGAGACTAGCGGCCTCCTACAATGAGCAGTTCTTC. It yields the protein CASSARLAASYNEQFF. The chain is built from TRBV7-6 and TRBJ2-1; 9 bases are a match to TRBD2. Germline loops: CDR1 SGHVS, CDR2 FNYEAQ. CDR3 length: 16 residues. Trimming cost V 5 bases and J 0 bases; bases outside gene matches: 5.

The chain combines TRBV6-6 with TRBJ2-7; D call uncertain. Trimming took off 0 bases at V and 3 bases at J, with 6 bases between the two ends. The V gene's germline CDR1 is MNHNY and CDR2 SVGAGI (reference sequence). This CDR3 has 13 residues. The CDR3 reads CASSYSESYEQYF. The DNA for the CDR3 is TGTGCCAGCAGTTACTCGGAGAGCTACGAGCAGTACTTC.

The chain has TRBV6-1 and TRBJ2-6; no firm D call. Germline V lookup: CDR1 MNHNS, CDR2 SASEGT. V dropped 3 bases and J dropped 3 bases, with 9 bases sitting between them. This CDR3 comprises 15 residues. CDR3 sequence reads: CASSDWYFGANVLTF. The CDR3 DNA follows: TGTGCCAGCAGTGACTGGTACTTTGGGGCCAACGTCCTGACTTTC.

This sequence joins TRBV7-9 and TRBJ1-3; D might be TRBD1 (5 bases). The CDR3 spans 15 residues. The germline CDR1 and CDR2 sequences are SEHNR and FQNEAQ (reference sequence). V gave up 4 bases and J gave up 3 bases, with 13 bases separating them. The CDR3 DNA follows: TGTGCCAGCAGCTCCTGGGGGGTTTTTGGAAACACCATATATTTT. Residues: CASSSWGVFGNTIYF.

This clone appeared a single time. The chain uses TRBV6-5 and TRBJ2-7; 8 bases agree with TRBD1. CDR1 is MNHEY, CDR2 SVGAGI, per germline. The V segment lost 5 bases and the J segment 5 bases; nucleotides outside the gene matches: 2. This CDR3 spans 12 amino acids. Here the CDR3 DNA reads TGTGCCAGCAGTCCGGACAGGGACGAGCAGTACTTC. Translation gives CASSPDRDEQYF.

The chain combines TRBV7-7 with TRBJ2-5, with 12 bases matching TRBD2. V lost 4 bases and J lost 0; bases outside the gene matches: 0. CDR1 is SSHAT and CDR2 is FNYEAQ in the germline V gene (reference sequence). The CDR3 is 15 residues long. The chain's CDR3 is CASSWTSGDQETQYF. The CDR3 DNA reads as TGTGCCAGCAGCTGGACTAGCGGGGACCAAGAGACCCAGTACTTC. Using reference TRBV7-7 and TRBJ2-5 for the parts outside the CDR3, the full variable domain is GAGVSQSPRYKVTKRGQDVTLRCDPISSHATLYWYQQALGQGPEFLTYFNYEAQPDKSGLPSDRFSAERPEGSISTLTIQRTEQRDSAMYRCASSWTSGDQETQYFGPGTRLLVL.

V usage is TRBV9 and J usage is TRBJ2-1; 7 bases line up with TRBD1. V was pared by 4 bases and J by 7 bases, with 11 bases of the junction left unmatched. The CDR3 extends over 15 amino acids. Germline values: CDR1 SGDLS, CDR2 YYNGEE. The CDR3 sequence is CASSPPKGAGNEQFF. CDR3 in DNA: TGTGCCAGCAGCCCCCCAAAGGGGGCTGGGAATGAGCAGTTCTTC.